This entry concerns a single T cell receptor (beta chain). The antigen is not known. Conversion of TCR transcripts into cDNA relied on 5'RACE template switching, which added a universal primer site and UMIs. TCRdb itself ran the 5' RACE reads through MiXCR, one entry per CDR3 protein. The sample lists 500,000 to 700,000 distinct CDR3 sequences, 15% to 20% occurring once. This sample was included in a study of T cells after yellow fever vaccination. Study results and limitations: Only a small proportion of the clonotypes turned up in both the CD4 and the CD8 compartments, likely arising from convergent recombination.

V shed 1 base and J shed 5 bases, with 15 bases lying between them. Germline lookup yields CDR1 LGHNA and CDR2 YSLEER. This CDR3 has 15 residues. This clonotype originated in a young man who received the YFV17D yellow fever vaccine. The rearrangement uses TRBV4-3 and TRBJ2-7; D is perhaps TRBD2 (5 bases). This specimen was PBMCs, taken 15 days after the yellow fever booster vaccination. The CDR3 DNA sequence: TGCGCCAGCAGCCAAGTGGCGGGCCCAGGCGACGAGCAGTACTTC. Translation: CASSQVAGPGDEQYF.